Listed here are 31 T cell receptor beta chains from one sample, sequenced in a study of blood T cells in healthy people across ages. The use of a sample-barcoded 5' primer and a J-beta primer mix characterized a second PCR of about 7 to 12 cycles. Using its own MiXCR run on the 5' RACE reads, TCRdb lists one record per CDR3 protein. The sample contains 650,000 to 1,000,000 distinct CDR3 sequences, 35% to 40% of which appear only once. The sequenced sample consisted of blood. The receptors shown here come from a man between 18 and 29 years old in good health.

The chain is built from TRBV12-3 or TRBV12-4 and TRBJ2-1; D might be TRBD2 (6 bases). Trimming left V 6 bases short and J 6 bases short, with 15 bases between. CDR3 length: 14 residues. The CDR3 sequence: CASSLRGFLNEQFF. In DNA form, the CDR3 reads TGTGCCAGCAGCCTACGGGGGTTTCTCAATGAGCAGTTCTTC.

In regard to this clonotype: A clone one base away is much larger, so this may be a read error. The chain has TRBV20-1 and TRBJ2-3, with 13 bases identical to TRBD2. Germline V gene lookup returns CDR1 DFQATT and CDR2 SNEGSKA (reference sequence). CDR3 length: 19 residues. CDR3 DNA: TGCAGTGCTAGTTCAGTCCGGGTGGGGGGACTAGCGGGGAGAGATGCGCAGTATTTT. Protein product: CSASSVRVGGLAGRDAQYF.

The chain recombines TRBV12-3 or TRBV12-4 with TRBJ1-5; no clear D. This CDR3 comprises 14 residues. Trimming removed 4 bases from V and 5 bases from J, with 12 bases in between. In nucleotides, the CDR3 is TGTGCCAGCAGTTGGGCCTCTTGGGATCAGCCCCAGCATTTT. Residues: CASSWASWDQPQHF.

This clonotype was seen ten or more times. The chain links TRBV20-1 to TRBJ2-3; D perhaps matches TRBD2 (5 bases). V lost 0 bases, J lost 4 bases, and 14 bases lay in between. CDR1 and CDR2 (germline): DFQATT, SNEGSKA (reference sequence). The CDR3 consists of 15 residues. This CDR3 is CSARDLAGRADTQYF. The CDR3 DNA follows: TGCAGTGCTAGAGATCTAGCAGGCCGAGCAGATACGCAGTATTTT.

The J gene is TRBJ1-3, the V gene TRBV9, with 7 bases lining up with TRBD1. J lost 3 bases, V lost 4 bases, and 13 bases had no gene match. The CDR3 is 17 residues long. The germline V gene has CDR1 SGDLS and CDR2 YYNGEE. CDR3 DNA: TGTGCCAGCAGCCCAGGACAGGCCTCTAATGTTGGAAACACCATATATTTT. This codes for CASSPGQASNVGNTIYF.

The J gene is TRBJ2-3, the V gene TRBV4-3; D gene unclear. The CDR3 loop spans 16 amino acids. Per germline, CDR1 LGHNA and CDR2 YSLEER. V lost 1 base and J 0 bases, leaving 11 bases between the germline ends. The CDR3 here is CASSQGWGPSTDTQYF. Written as DNA, the CDR3 is TGCGCCAGCAGCCAAGGGTGGGGTCCTAGCACAGATACGCAGTATTTT.

This clonotype occurred a few times. J is TRBJ2-7 and V is TRBV10-2; TRBD1 matches 9 bases. This CDR3 is built from 12 residues. Germline V CDR1 and CDR2: WSHSY, SAAADI. V lost 11 bases, J lost 5 bases, and 7 bases stayed unmatched. The chain's CDR3 is CACSGQGDEQYF. CDR3 bases: TGCGCCTGCTCGGGACAGGGAGACGAGCAGTACTTC.

As for this clonotype: One base away lies a much larger clone, so this may be a sequencing read error. The rearrangement links TRBV14 to TRBJ2-1; D may be TRBD1 or TRBD2 (5 bases each). Trimming pared 3 bases from V and 6 bases from J, leaving 12 bases between. The length of the CDR3 is 14 residues. Germline loops: CDR1 SGHDN, CDR2 FVKESK. This CDR3 reads CASSQRGLCNEQFF. CDR3 nucleotides: TGTGCCAGCAGCCAGAGGGGTCTTTGCAATGAGCAGTTCTTC. The full variable domain, rest sourced from reference TRBV14 and TRBJ2-1, is EAGVTQFPSHSVIEKGQTVTLRCDPISGHDNLYWYRRVMGKEIKFLLHFVKESKQDESGMPNNRFLAERTGGTYSTLKVQPAELEDSGVYFCASSQRGLCNEQFFGPGTRLTVL.

This chain connects TRBV6-6 to TRBJ2-7; no clear D. The germline CDR1 and CDR2 sequences are MNHNY and SVGAGI (reference sequence). With 2 bases removed from V and 4 bases from J, the gap between germline ends came to 9 bases. The CDR3 is 13 residues long. For the CDR3, the DNA is TGTGCCAGCAGTTACCAACACGAGTACGAGCAGTACTTC. Translated: CASSYQHEYEQYF.

The chain couples TRBV12-3 or TRBV12-4 to TRBJ1-2; D perhaps matches TRBD1 (5 bases). V was shortened by 5 bases and J by 8 bases, with 21 bases between the two germline ends. The CDR3 contains 15 residues. CDR3 nucleotide sequence: TGTGCCAGCAGTCCCGAGGGGAGGGACGGGAGGGGCTACACCTTC. This encodes CASSPEGRDGRGYTF.

Only one count was recorded for this clonotype. A junction boundary mismatches the germline segment, possibly from a read error. The chain links TRBV6-6 to TRBJ2-3; TRBD1 aligns across 7 bases. The CDR3 length is 17 residues. The germline gives CDR1 MNHNY, CDR2 SVGAGI (reference sequence). The CDR3 DNA reads as TGTGCCGGCAGCCGGGACAGACAAACCTTTAGCACAGATACGCAGTATTTT. Translated: CAGSRDRQTFSTDTQYF.

This clonotype was detected ten times or more. The chain uses TRBV4-2 and TRBJ1-1; D uncertain. CDR3 length: 15 residues. Trimming cost V 0 bases and J 0 bases, with 8 bases left between them. Germline V gives CDR1 LGHNA, CDR2 YNFKEQ. CDR3 residues: CASSQDQLMNTEAFF. CDR3 DNA sequence: TGTGCCAGCAGCCAAGATCAACTCATGAACACTGAAGCTTTCTTT.

This clonotype was seen a few times. The chain is built from TRBV4-3 and TRBJ2-2; no clear D. V lost 1 base, J lost 7 bases, and 10 bases lay in between. The CDR3 covers 14 residues. Germline V CDR1 and CDR2: LGHNA, YSLEER. CDR3 in DNA: TGCGCCAGCAGCCAAGCCGGGCCGGGCGGGGAGCTGTTTTTT. This gives the protein CASSQAGPGGELFF.

In its sample, this clonotype was seen many times. The gene calls are TRBV7-9 and TRBJ2-1; D tentatively reads TRBD1 or TRBD2 (6 bases each). V lost 0 bases and J lost 15, with 21 bases in between. CDR1 is SEHNR, CDR2 FQNEAQ, per germline (reference sequence). The CDR3 sequence is 15 residues long. In nucleotides, the CDR3 is TGTGCCAGCAGCTTAGCGATTGGCGGGGACACCGATGCGTTCTTC. Translated: CASSLAIGGDTDAFF. Looking up the rest from reference TRBV7-9 and TRBJ2-1 gives the full variable domain: DTGVSQNPRHKITKRGQNVTFRCDPISEHNRLYWYRQTLGQGPEFLTYFQNEAQLEKSRLLSDRFSAERPKGSFSTLEIQRTEQGDSAMYLCASSLAIGGDTDAFFGPGTRLTVL.

This clonotype was seen a few times. A much larger clone differs from this one at a single base, so this may be a read error. The J gene is TRBJ1-2, the V gene TRBV5-1, with a tentative D call TRBD1 (5 bases). The CDR3 is 14 residues long. V lost 4 bases and J 6 bases, leaving 16 bases between the germline ends. Germline V gene sequence: CDR1 SGHRS, CDR2 YFSETQ. CDR3 in amino acids: CASSVDVSGDGYTF. The CDR3 DNA sequence: TGCGCCAGCAGCGTGGATGTATCGGGGGATGGCTACACCTTC.

The chain is built from TRBV7-2 and TRBJ2-7, with 11 nucleotides matching TRBD2. Trimming removed 4 bases from V and 4 bases from J; junction bases left unmatched: 3. This CDR3 has 14 residues. The V gene's germline CDR1 is SGHTA and CDR2 FQGNSA. CDR3 coding DNA: TGTGCCAGCAGCTCTATAGCGGGGGGGTACGAGCAGTACTTC. It specifies CASSSIAGGYEQYF. Based on the CDR3 plus reference TRBV7-2 and TRBJ2-7, the full variable domain is GAGVSQSPSNKVTEKGKDVELRCDPISGHTALYWYRQSLGQGLEFLIYFQGNSAPDKSGLPSDRFSAERTGGSVSTLTIQRTQQEDSAVYLCASSSIAGGYEQYFGPGTRLTVT.

V gene TRBV2 combines with J gene TRBJ1-1, with D uncertain. Germline loops: CDR1 SNHLY, CDR2 FYNNEI. This CDR3 is built from 13 residues. V gave up 2 bases and J gave up 1 base, with 5 bases separating them. CDR3 loop: CASSERRNTEAFF. The CDR3 coding sequence is TGTGCCAGCAGTGAACGGCGGAACACTGAAGCTTTCTTT.

Ten or more counts support this clonotype. The chain has TRBV10-3 and TRBJ2-1; TRBD1 might be the D (5 bases). V gave up 7 bases and J gave up 2 bases, with 9 bases separating them. This CDR3 has 13 residues. Germline CDR1 reads ENHRY; CDR2 reads SYGVKD. CDR3 amino acids: CAITSQAYNEQFF. The CDR3 DNA sequence: TGTGCCATCACGTCACAGGCCTACAATGAGCAGTTCTTC.

This clonotype was found many times. The V gene is TRBV4-3, the J gene TRBJ2-1; 8 nucleotides match TRBD2. The length of the CDR3 is 18 residues. Trimming took 0 bases from V and 0 from J; bases not matched to a gene: 7. CDR1 is LGHNA, CDR2 YSLEER, per germline. CDR3 region: CASSQDAGGYVSYNEQFF. In DNA, the CDR3 is TGCGCCAGCAGCCAAGATGCGGGGGGCTATGTCTCCTACAATGAGCAGTTCTTC.

The CDR3 here is CASSQVGLAGGPIGELFF. CDR3 nucleotide sequence: TGCGCCAGCAGCCAAGTAGGGCTAGCGGGGGGGCCTATCGGGGAGCTGTTTTTT. V usage is TRBV4-3 and J usage is TRBJ2-2, with TRBD2 identical over 12 bases. Germline loops: CDR1 LGHNA, CDR2 YSLEER. The J segment lost 7 bases and the V segment lost 1 base, leaving 10 bases of the junction unmatched. The CDR3 runs to 18 residues.

This chain joins TRBV20-1 and TRBJ2-1; 10 positions match TRBD2. The end of the DNA is better explained by TRBJ2-7, so the J call may be wrong. CDR3 length equals 16 residues. In germline, CDR1 is DFQATT, CDR2 SNEGSKA (reference sequence). CDR3 loop: CSARSIAGGLYNEQYF. In DNA, the CDR3 is TGCAGTGCTAGATCTATAGCGGGGGGCCTCTACAATGAGCAGTACTTC.

Points on this clonotype: A junction boundary mismatches the germline segment, possibly from a read error. The chain combines TRBV2 with TRBJ2-7; D remains unclear. CDR1 is SNHLY and CDR2 is FYNNEI in the germline V gene. The CDR3 length is 12 residues. The CDR3 DNA follows: TGTACCAGCAGTGAGGTGGCCAATGAGCAGTACTTC. As protein: CTSSEVANEQYF.

This clonotype occurred a few times. The chain links TRBV27 to TRBJ1-2; weak D call: TRBD1 (5 bases). V lost 8 bases to trimming and J lost 7 bases, with 20 bases between them. CDR1 and CDR2 (germline): MNHEY, SMNVEV (reference sequence). The CDR3 sequence is 14 residues long. DNA for the CDR3: TGTGCCAGCCAGGGACGGACAAGGGGCTCTGGCTACACCTTC. This sequence encodes CASQGRTRGSGYTF.

This clonotype has a count of ten or more. This sequence joins TRBV21-1 and TRBJ2-5; the D segment call TRBD1 is taken from the table without a DNA check. TRBV21-1 is termed a pseudogene. The CDR3 is 16 residues long. CDR3 sequence (DNA): TGTGCCAGCAGCAATGTACGGGACATCCCCGGGGAGACCCAGTACTTC. This codes for CASSNVRDIPGETQYF.

For this clonotype: This may stem from a read error, because a much larger clone lies one nucleotide away. The rearrangement joins TRBV12-3 or TRBV12-4 to TRBJ1-2, with D possibly TRBD1 on 5 matching bases. The CDR3 runs 15 residues. This CDR3 reads CTSSFRAGRDYGYTF. The CDR3 region has the DNA TGTACCAGCAGTTTTAGAGCGGGCAGGGACTATGGCTACACCTTC.

This clonotype was detected once. The rearrangement uses TRBV9 and TRBJ2-5, with D maybe TRBD2 (6 bases). Deletions cut 0 bases from V and 11 bases from J, with 20 bases between. Germline assignment: CDR1 SGDLS and CDR2 YYNGEE. The CDR3 extends over 15 amino acids. CDR3 nucleotide sequence: TGTGCCAGCAGCGTAGGGGGGGAAACCTACAATGAGCAGTACTTC. Protein product: CASSVGGETYNEQYF.

This clonotype was picked up a small number of times. Here the CDR3 reads CASSPVNRDEQFF. The CDR3 DNA follows: TGTGCCAGTAGTCCCGTCAATAGGGATGAGCAGTTCTTC. The chain recombines TRBV19 with TRBJ2-1; unclear D gene. The germline CDR1 and CDR2 sequences are LNHDA and SQIVND (reference sequence). V lost 5 bases, J lost 8 bases, and 13 bases lay in between. The CDR3 sequence is 13 residues long.

The chain employs TRBV4-3 and TRBJ2-5, with 9 bases identical to TRBD2. The germline gives CDR1 LGHNA, CDR2 YSLEER. CDR3 length: 16 amino acids. Losses at the gene ends were 5 bases for V and 11 bases for J; bases not matched to a gene: 18. As DNA, the CDR3 is TGCGCCAGCAGCAAGGGGGCTAGCGGGGCCCACAATGAGCAGTACTTC. This sequence encodes CASSKGASGAHNEQYF.

The rearrangement links TRBV5-6 to TRBJ1-1; tentatively, D is TRBD1 (5 bases). The CDR3 runs 14 residues. V was shortened by 7 bases and J by 5 bases, with 18 bases between the two germline ends. Per the germline V gene, CDR1 is SGHDT and CDR2 is YYEEEE. CDR3 coding DNA: TGTGCCAGCTTGAGGCCCGGGGGGATGACTGAAGCTTTCTTT. It translates to CASLRPGGMTEAFF.

This sequence joins TRBV29-1 and TRBJ2-2, with D perhaps being TRBD1 or TRBD2 (6 bases each). Germline assignment: CDR1 SQVTM and CDR2 ANQGSEA. With 7 bases removed from V and 2 bases from J, the gap between germline ends came to 14 bases. This CDR3 comprises 14 residues. The DNA for the CDR3 is TGCAGCGCCCTTGGAGGGGGAAACACCGGGGAGCTGTTTTTT. It codes for CSALGGGNTGELFF.

This clonotype occurred a few times. The chain employs TRBV7-2 and TRBJ1-1; 7 positions match TRBD1. From germline, CDR1 is SGHTA and CDR2 FQGNSA. The CDR3 has 16 residues. J gave up 2 bases and V 3 bases, and 9 bases lay outside the gene matches. This CDR3 reads CASSLTGFWDNTEAFF. The CDR3 DNA sequence: TGTGCCAGCAGCTTGACAGGGTTTTGGGACAACACTGAAGCTTTCTTT.